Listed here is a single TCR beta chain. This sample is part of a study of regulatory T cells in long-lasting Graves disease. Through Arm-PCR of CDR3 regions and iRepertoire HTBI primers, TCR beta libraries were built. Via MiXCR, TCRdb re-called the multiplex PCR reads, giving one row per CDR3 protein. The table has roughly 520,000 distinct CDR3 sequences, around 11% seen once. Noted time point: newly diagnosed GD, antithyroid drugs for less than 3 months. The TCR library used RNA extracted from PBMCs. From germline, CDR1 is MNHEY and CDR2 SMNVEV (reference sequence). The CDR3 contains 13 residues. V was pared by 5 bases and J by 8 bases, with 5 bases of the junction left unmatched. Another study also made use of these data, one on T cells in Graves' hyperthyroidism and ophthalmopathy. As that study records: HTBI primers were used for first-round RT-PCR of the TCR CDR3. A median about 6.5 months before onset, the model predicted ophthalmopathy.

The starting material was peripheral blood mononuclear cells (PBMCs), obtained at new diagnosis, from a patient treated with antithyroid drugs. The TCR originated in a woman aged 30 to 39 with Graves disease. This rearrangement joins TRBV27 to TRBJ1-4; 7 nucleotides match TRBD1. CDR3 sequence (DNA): TGTGCCAGCAGTGCGTGGGACAGCGAAAAACTGTTTTTT. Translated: CASSAWDSEKLFF.